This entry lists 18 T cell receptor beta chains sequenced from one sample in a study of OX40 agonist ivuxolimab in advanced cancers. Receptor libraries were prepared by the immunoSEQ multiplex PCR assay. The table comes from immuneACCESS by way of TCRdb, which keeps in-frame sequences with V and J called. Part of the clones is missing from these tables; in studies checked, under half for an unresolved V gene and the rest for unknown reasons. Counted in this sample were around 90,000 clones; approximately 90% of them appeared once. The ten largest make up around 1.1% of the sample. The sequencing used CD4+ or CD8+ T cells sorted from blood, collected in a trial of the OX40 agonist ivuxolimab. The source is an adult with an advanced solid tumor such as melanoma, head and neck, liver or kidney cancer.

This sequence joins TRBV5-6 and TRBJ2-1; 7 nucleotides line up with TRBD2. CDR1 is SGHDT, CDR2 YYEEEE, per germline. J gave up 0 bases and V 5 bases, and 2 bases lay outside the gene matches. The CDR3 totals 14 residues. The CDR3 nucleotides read TGTGCCAGCAGGCGCGGGGGCTCCTACAATGAGCAGTTCTTC. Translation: CASRRGGSYNEQFF. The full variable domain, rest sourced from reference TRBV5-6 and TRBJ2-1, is DAGVTQSPTHLIKTRGQQVTLRCSPKSGHDTVSWYQQALGQGPQFIFQYYEEEERQRGNFPDRFSGHQFPNYSSELNVNALLLGDSALYLCASRRGGSYNEQFFGPGTRLTVL.

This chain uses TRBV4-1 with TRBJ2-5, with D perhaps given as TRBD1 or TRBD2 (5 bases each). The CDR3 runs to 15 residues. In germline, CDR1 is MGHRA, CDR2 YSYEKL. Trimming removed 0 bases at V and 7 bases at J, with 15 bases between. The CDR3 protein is CASSQEGTSSRTQYF. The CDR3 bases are TGCGCCAGCAGCCAAGAAGGGACCTCCTCACGGACCCAGTACTTC.

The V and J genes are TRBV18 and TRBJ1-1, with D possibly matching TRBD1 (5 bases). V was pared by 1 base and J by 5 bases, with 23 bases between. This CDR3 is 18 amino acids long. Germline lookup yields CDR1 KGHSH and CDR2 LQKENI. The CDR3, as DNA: TGTGCCAGCTCACCACGTACGACGGAACAGGTAATCGGGACTGAAGCTTTCTTT. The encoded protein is CASSPRTTEQVIGTEAFF. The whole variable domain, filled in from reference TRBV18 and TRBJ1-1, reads NAGVMQNPRHLVRRRGQEARLRCSPMKGHSHVYWYRQLPEEGLKFMVYLQKENIIDESGMPKERFSAEFPKEGPSILRIQQVVRGDSAAYFCASSPRTTEQVIGTEAFFGQGTRLTVV.

CDR3: CASSLQFAGFDEQFF. The CDR3 DNA sequence: TGTGCCAGCAGCTTACAATTCGCAGGTTTCGATGAGCAGTTCTTC. The genes are TRBV7-9 and TRBJ2-1, with D hard to call. Per germline, CDR1 SEHNR and CDR2 FQNEAQ (reference sequence). The CDR3 extends over 15 amino acids. The V and J ends lost 2 bases and 8 bases respectively, with 16 bases between them.

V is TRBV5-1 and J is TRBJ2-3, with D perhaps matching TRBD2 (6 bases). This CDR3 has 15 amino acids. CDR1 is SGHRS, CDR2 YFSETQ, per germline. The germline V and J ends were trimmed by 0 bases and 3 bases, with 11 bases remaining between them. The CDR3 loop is CASSLALAATDTQYF. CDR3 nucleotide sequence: TGCGCCAGCAGCTTGGCATTAGCGGCGACAGATACGCAGTATTTT.

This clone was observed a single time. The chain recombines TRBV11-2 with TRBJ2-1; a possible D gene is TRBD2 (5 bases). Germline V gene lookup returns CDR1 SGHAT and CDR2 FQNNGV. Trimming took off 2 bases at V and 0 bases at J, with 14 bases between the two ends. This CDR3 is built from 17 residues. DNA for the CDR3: TGTGCCAGCAGCTTACTGACGACTACCCCCTCCTACAATGAGCAGTTCTTC. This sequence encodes CASSLLTTTPSYNEQFF.

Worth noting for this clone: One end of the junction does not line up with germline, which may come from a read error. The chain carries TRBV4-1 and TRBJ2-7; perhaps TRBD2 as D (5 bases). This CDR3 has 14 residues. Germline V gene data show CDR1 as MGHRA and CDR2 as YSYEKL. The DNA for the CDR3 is TGCGCCAGCAGCCCCGGACTGTCCTCCCACGAGCAGTACTTC. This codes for CASSPGLSSHEQYF.

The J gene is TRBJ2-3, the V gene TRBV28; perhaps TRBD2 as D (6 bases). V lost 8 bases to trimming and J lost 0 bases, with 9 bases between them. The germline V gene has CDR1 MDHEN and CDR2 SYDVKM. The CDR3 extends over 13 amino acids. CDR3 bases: TGTGCCAGCTGGGACTGGAGCACAGATACGCAGTATTTT. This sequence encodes CASWDWSTDTQYF.

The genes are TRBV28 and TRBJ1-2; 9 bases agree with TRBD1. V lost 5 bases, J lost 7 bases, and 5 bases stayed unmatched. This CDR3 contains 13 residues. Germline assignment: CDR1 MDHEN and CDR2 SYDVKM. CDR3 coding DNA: TGTGCCAGCAGTACGACAGGGGGTGGTGGCTACACCTTC. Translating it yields CASSTTGGGGYTF.

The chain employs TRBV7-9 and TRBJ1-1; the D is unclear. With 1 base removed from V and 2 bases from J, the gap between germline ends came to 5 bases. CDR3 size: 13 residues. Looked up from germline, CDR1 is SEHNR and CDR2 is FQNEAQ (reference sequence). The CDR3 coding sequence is TGTGCCAGCAGCTTAGGCAGTAACACTGAAGCTTTCTTT. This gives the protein CASSLGSNTEAFF.

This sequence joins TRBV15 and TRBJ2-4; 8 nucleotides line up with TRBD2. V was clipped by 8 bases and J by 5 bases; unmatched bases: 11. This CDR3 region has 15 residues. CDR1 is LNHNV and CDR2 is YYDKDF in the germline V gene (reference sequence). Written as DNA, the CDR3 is TGTGCCACCTCGGGAGGGGAACGTGGAGAAAACATTCAGTACTTC. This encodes CATSGGERGENIQYF. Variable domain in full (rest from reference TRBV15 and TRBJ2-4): DAMVIQNPRYQVTQFGKPVTLSCSQTLNHNVMYWYQQKSSQAPKLLFHYYDKDFNNEADTPDNFQSRRPNTSFCFLDIRSPGLGDTAMYLCATSGGERGENIQYFGAGTRLSVL.

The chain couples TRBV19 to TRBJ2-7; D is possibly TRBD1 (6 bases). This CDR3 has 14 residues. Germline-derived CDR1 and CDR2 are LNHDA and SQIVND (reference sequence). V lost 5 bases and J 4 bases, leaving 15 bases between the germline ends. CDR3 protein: CASSLRVGAYEQYF. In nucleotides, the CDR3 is TGTGCCAGTAGTCTCCGGGTGGGGGCGTACGAGCAGTACTTC.

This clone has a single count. CDR3: CASSITGGHTEAFF. CDR3 in DNA: TGTGCCAGCAGCATAACAGGGGGGCACACTGAAGCTTTCTTT. The V gene is TRBV7-2, the J gene TRBJ1-1; 8 nucleotides align to TRBD1. Germline trimming cut 5 bases from V and 3 bases from J; bases unmatched to any gene: 5. Germline loops: CDR1 SGHTA, CDR2 FQGNSA. The length of the CDR3 is 14 residues.

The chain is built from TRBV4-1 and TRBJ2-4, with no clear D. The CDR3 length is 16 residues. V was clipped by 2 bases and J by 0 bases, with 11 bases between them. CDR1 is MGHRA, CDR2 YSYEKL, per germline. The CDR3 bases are TGCGCCAGCAGCCAATATCAGAGCCTAGCCAAAAACATTCAGTACTTC. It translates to CASSQYQSLAKNIQYF.

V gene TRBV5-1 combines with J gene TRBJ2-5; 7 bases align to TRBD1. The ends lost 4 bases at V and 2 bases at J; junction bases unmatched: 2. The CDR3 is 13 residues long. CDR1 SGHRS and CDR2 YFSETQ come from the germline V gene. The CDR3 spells CASSQGQQETQYF. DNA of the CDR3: TGCGCCAGCAGCCAGGGACAGCAAGAGACCCAGTACTTC.

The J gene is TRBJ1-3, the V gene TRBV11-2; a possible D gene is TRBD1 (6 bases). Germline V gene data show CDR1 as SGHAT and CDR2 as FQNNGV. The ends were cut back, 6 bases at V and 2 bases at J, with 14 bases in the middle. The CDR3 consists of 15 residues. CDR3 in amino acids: CASSDGWGPGNTIYF. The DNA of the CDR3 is TGTGCCAGCAGTGACGGTTGGGGGCCTGGAAACACCATATATTTT.

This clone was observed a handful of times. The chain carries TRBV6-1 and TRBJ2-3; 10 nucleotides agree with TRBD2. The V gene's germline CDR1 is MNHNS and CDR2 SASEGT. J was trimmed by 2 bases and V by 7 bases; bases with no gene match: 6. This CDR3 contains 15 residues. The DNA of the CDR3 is TGTGCCAGCAAAGAACTAGCGGGATCCACAGATACGCAGTATTTT. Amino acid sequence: CASKELAGSTDTQYF.

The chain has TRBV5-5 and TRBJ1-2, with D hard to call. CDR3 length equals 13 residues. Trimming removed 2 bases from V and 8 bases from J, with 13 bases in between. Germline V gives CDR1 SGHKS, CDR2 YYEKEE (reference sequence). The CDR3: CASSLLAERGYTF. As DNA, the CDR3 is TGTGCCAGCAGCTTATTGGCCGAGAGGGGCTACACCTTC.